This T cell receptor (beta chain) originates from a study of blood T cells in healthy people across ages. General study results and limits: Compared with aged donors, long-lived donors showed fewer expanded clones, suggesting selection.

With a J-beta primer mix and a sample-barcoded 5' primer, a second PCR ran about 6 to 11 cycles. Researchers report that each sample yielded at least 2.5 million CDR3-containing paired-end reads. Each CDR3 protein gets one entry after TCRdb re-called the 5' RACE reads with MiXCR. The sample includes roughly 560,000 distinct CDR3 sequences, more than 20% of them seen just once. CDR1 and CDR2 from the germline V gene are LGHNA and YSLEER. V was cut by 4 bases and J by 4 bases, with 16 bases left in between. This CDR3 has 16 amino acids. This clonotype was counted ten times or more. Its antigen is unknown. The data were also submitted as part of a second study, on T cells of mothers and their children. In that study: The cDNA synthesis received all extracted RNA, at around 1.6 ug per 15 ul.

This TCR was recovered from a boy between 10 and 17 years old in good health. Sample: blood. This chain joins TRBV4-3 and TRBJ1-4; D gene ambiguous. CDR3 residues: CASSRDESGVNEKLFF. The CDR3 region has the DNA TGCGCCAGCAGCCGAGACGAGTCGGGCGTTAATGAAAAACTGTTTTTT.